This entry lists 23 T cell receptor beta chains sequenced from one sample in a study of type 1 regulatory T cells. TCRdb passed the reads through MiXCR, listing each CDR3 protein once. The sample shows 13,000 to 15,000 distinct CDR3 sequences, roughly 13% of them seen only once. These receptors' antigens are unknown. Sequences were obtained from cultured T cells, either the whole culture or a sorted T cell fraction (not recorded which). All receptors derive from a human donor in good health.

This clonotype appeared many times. The gene calls are TRBV5-5 and TRBJ1-2; D is undetermined. Germline-derived CDR1 and CDR2 are SGHKS and YYEKEE (reference sequence). The V end was cut by 5 bases, the J end by 8 bases, with 16 bases between. The CDR3 spans 13 residues. The CDR3 sequence is CASRLETALGYTF. The CDR3 DNA sequence: TGTGCCAGCAGGCTGGAAACCGCGTTGGGCTACACCTTC.

This clonotype was counted ten times or more. This chain uses TRBV7-9 with TRBJ2-3; tentatively, D is TRBD2 (6 bases). Between the trimmed V and J ends, which lost 4 bases and 2 bases, there was a span of 10 bases. This CDR3 region has 14 residues. Germline assignment: CDR1 SEHNR and CDR2 FQNEAQ (reference sequence). In DNA, the CDR3 is TGTGCCAGCAGCTGGGACTTACTCACAGATACGCAGTATTTT. It yields the protein CASSWDLLTDTQYF.

This clonotype was seen repeatedly, ten times or more. The V call is TRBV9, the J call TRBJ2-2, with 11 bases aligning to TRBD2. This CDR3 comprises 16 residues. V lost 2 bases to trimming and J lost 3 bases; unmatched junction nucleotides: 3. Germline assignment: CDR1 SGDLS and CDR2 YYNGEE. The CDR3 DNA follows: TGTGCCAGCAGCGTCATGACTAGCGGGGACACCGGGGAGCTGTTTTTT. Amino acid sequence: CASSVMTSGDTGELFF.

This clonotype was counted ten times or more. The V call is TRBV7-2, the J call TRBJ2-3; 8 bases map to TRBD2. This CDR3 region has 18 residues. CDR1 is SGHTA, CDR2 FQGNSA, per germline. With V trimmed by 3 bases and J by 5 bases, 16 bases remained unmatched. DNA for the CDR3: TGTGCCAGCAGCTTCATGACTAGCGCCTTTCGAAGGGTAGATACGCAGTATTTT. It is translated as CASSFMTSAFRRVDTQYF.

In its sample, this clonotype is medium-sized. The genes are TRBV5-4 and TRBJ2-2; D not certain. The germline V and J ends were trimmed by 5 bases and 3 bases, with 5 bases remaining between them. The germline gives CDR1 SGHNT, CDR2 YYREEE (reference sequence). CDR3 size: 12 residues. CDR3 protein: CASRPYTGELFF. DNA of the CDR3: TGTGCCAGCAGACCATACACCGGGGAGCTGTTTTTT.

This clonotype was seen ten or more times. The chain is built from TRBV11-2 and TRBJ1-2, with D possibly matching TRBD1 (5 bases). The CDR3 is 12 amino acids. The V gene lost 4 bases and the J gene lost 7 bases, with 10 bases spanning the gap. Germline CDR1 SGHAT, CDR2 FQNNGV. CDR3 in amino acids: CASSSRGVGYTF. In nucleotides, the CDR3 is TGTGCCAGCAGCTCCAGAGGGGTTGGCTACACCTTC.

This clonotype was observed a handful of times. The rearrangement uses TRBV12-3 or TRBV12-4 and TRBJ2-3, with 8 positions matching TRBD1. CDR3 size: 14 residues. J gave up 3 bases and V 3 bases, and 2 bases lay outside the gene matches. CDR3 DNA: TGTGCCAGCAGTTTTGGACAGGGAACAGATACGCAGTATTTT. This encodes CASSFGQGTDTQYF.

In its sample, this clonotype was seen many times. J is TRBJ2-1 and V is TRBV30; possible D gene TRBD1, 5 bases. Germline V CDR1 and CDR2: GTSNPN, SVGIG (reference sequence). The germline V and J ends were trimmed by 4 bases and 0 bases, with 13 bases remaining between them. There are 15 residues in the CDR3. The CDR3 DNA reads TGTGCCTGGATTAGGGGTGCGAGCTCCTACAATGAGCAGTTCTTC. The encoded protein is CAWIRGASSYNEQFF.

The table lists this clonotype with a few counts. The J gene is TRBJ2-3, the V gene TRBV3-1; D not resolved. The V gene's germline CDR1 is LGHDT and CDR2 YNNKEL (reference sequence). The V and J ends lost 0 bases and 11 bases respectively, with 15 bases between them. The CDR3 has 14 amino acids. CDR3 DNA: TGTGCCAGCAGCCAAGAACCCGAACGTCATGGGCAGTATTTT. It specifies CASSQEPERHGQYF.

CDR3 region: CASSLAQRVDEQFF. The CDR3 DNA follows: TGTGCCAGCAGCTTAGCGCAAAGGGTTGATGAGCAGTTCTTC. The V and J genes are TRBV7-2 and TRBJ2-1; no definite D call. The CDR3 has 14 residues. V gave up 0 bases and J gave up 8 bases, with 11 bases separating them. Germline CDR1 is SGHTA and CDR2 is FQGNSA.

This clonotype is termed medium-sized. The chain combines TRBV29-1 with TRBJ2-7; 11 nucleotides align to TRBD2. The J segment lost 0 bases and the V segment lost 6 bases, leaving 4 bases of the junction unmatched. Per germline, CDR1 SQVTM and CDR2 ANQGSEA. This CDR3 contains 14 residues. CDR3 amino acids: CSVASGRPSYEQYF. CDR3 sequence (DNA): TGCAGCGTCGCTAGCGGGAGGCCCTCCTACGAGCAGTACTTC.

The table lists this clonotype with many counts. The J gene is TRBJ1-6, the V gene TRBV12-3 or TRBV12-4; possibly TRBD1 for D (6 bases). Trimming shortened V by 3 bases and J by 8 bases, and 11 bases separated the two germline ends. The CDR3 spans 14 residues. Here the CDR3 reads CASSFQGYDSPLHF. Written as DNA, the CDR3 is TGTGCCAGCAGTTTTCAGGGGTACGATTCACCCCTCCACTTT.

With regard to this clonotype: One junction end disagrees with the germline gene, perhaps due to a read error. The V and J genes are TRBV20-1 and TRBJ2-2; 10 bases match TRBD2. Germline assignment: CDR1 DFQATT and CDR2 SNEGSKA (reference sequence). The length of the CDR3 is 14 residues. This chain's CDR3 is CSALAGDVTEELFF. The CDR3, as DNA: TGCAGTGCCCTAGCGGGAGACGTAACCGAGGAGCTGTTTTTT.

CDR3 bases: TGTGCCAGCAGGTTCCTTATAGCGGGAGAGACCGGGGAGCTGTTTTTT. Protein product: CASRFLIAGETGELFF. This chain links TRBV12-3 or TRBV12-4 with TRBJ2-2; TRBD2 matches at 9 bases. This CDR3 contains 16 residues. The J segment lost 5 bases and the V segment lost 6 bases, leaving 10 bases of the junction unmatched.

About this clonotype: This clone may be a read error of a much larger clone one base away. The chain employs TRBV5-5 and TRBJ2-1; D gene ambiguous. This CDR3 spans 14 amino acids. Looked up from germline, CDR1 is SGHKS and CDR2 is YYEKEE (reference sequence). The CDR3 loop reads CANSPIFSYNEQFF. CDR3 sequence (DNA): TGTGCCAACAGCCCCATCTTTAGCTACAATGAGCAGTTCTTC.

This clonotype was counted a few times. This chain uses TRBV30 with TRBJ2-3; 11 bases match TRBD2. The CDR3 contains 16 residues. The V gene's germline CDR1 is GTSNPN and CDR2 SVGIG (reference sequence). V dropped 2 bases and J dropped 5; count of bases not matched to a gene: 9. The CDR3 coding sequence is TGTGCCTGGAGTCCCATTTTACTAGCGGGAGTAGATACGCAGTATTTT. The encoded protein is CAWSPILLAGVDTQYF.

There are many counts of this clonotype. The chain links TRBV30 to TRBJ2-3; no clear D gene. The CDR3 runs to 12 residues. V dropped 2 bases and J dropped 7 bases, with 10 bases sitting between them. Germline loops: CDR1 GTSNPN, CDR2 SVGIG (reference sequence). The CDR3 protein is CAWSRPLNTQYF. CDR3 DNA: TGTGCCTGGAGTAGACCCTTGAATACGCAGTATTTT.

This clonotype was seen ten or more times. J is TRBJ2-7 and V is TRBV12-3 or TRBV12-4; possible D gene TRBD2, 5 bases. V lost 7 bases, J lost 6 bases, and 16 bases lay in between. There are 13 residues in the CDR3. This CDR3 is CASTTTTVGEQYF. CDR3 DNA sequence: TGTGCCAGCACCACGACTACGGTGGGCGAGCAGTACTTC.

This clonotype was counted ten times or more. The rearrangement links TRBV30 to TRBJ2-5; D gene unclear. V gave up 0 bases and J gave up 5 bases, with 7 bases separating them. The CDR3 is 12 residues long. Germline CDR1 is GTSNPN and CDR2 is SVGIG (reference sequence). The CDR3 is CAWSVSSETQYF. CDR3 DNA sequence: TGTGCCTGGAGTGTCTCTAGTGAGACCCAGTACTTC.

Many counts were recorded for this clonotype. V gene TRBV6-5 combines with J gene TRBJ2-7, with TRBD2 matching over 9 bases. Germline V CDR1 and CDR2: MNHEY, SVGAGI. V gave up 7 bases and J gave up 6 bases; unmatched junction bases: 10. The CDR3 covers 14 residues. The chain's CDR3 is CASTSSSGIGEQYF. The CDR3 region has the DNA TGTGCCAGCACCTCCTCTAGCGGGATAGGCGAGCAGTACTTC.

In this sample, this clonotype turned up many times. The chain couples TRBV5-1 to TRBJ2-2; D is unclear. V lost 4 bases, J lost 7 bases, and 11 bases lay in between. From germline, CDR1 is SGHRS and CDR2 YFSETQ. CDR3 length: 13 residues. In nucleotides, the CDR3 is TGCGCCAGCAGCCTCACCTTGATCGGGGAGCTGTTTTTT. Its protein is CASSLTLIGELFF.

This clonotype has a single count. CDR3 protein: CAISDTDTGELFF. DNA of the CDR3: TGTGCCATCAGTGATACAGACACCGGGGAGCTGTTTTTT. The chain carries TRBV10-3 and TRBJ2-2; D remains ambiguous. CDR1 is ENHRY, CDR2 SYGVKD, per germline. The CDR3 consists of 13 residues. Trimming cost V 3 bases and J 3 bases, with 5 bases left between them.

The rearrangement joins TRBV7-2 to TRBJ2-5, with TRBD1 identical over 9 bases. CDR3 length: 15 amino acids. Per germline, CDR1 SGHTA and CDR2 FQGNSA. The junction had 9 bases not matched to a gene; V was cut back by 5 bases and J by 5 bases. CDR3 DNA: TGTGCCAGCAGCCTCCGAGGACAGGGGTGGGAGACCCAGTACTTC. Residues: CASSLRGQGWETQYF.